The 9 T cell receptor beta chains presented below share a single source sample, sequenced in a study of tumor-infiltrating lymphocytes in primary liver carcinoma. Co-extracted RNA and DNA came from roughly 20-30 mg of unsorted bulk tissue. TCR beta cDNA was prepared out of 500 ng total RNA by means of a constant-region primer. Three nested multiplex PCR rounds, a slightly modified ARM-PCR, produced the libraries for TCR beta. Rounds one and two of PCR, each of approximately 11 cycles, were primed with TRBV1-TRBV30 forward primers and a C-beta reverse primer. TCRdb fed the multiplex PCR reads into MiXCR, producing one record per CDR3 protein. The sample includes 100,000 to 150,000 distinct CDR3 sequences, 64% of them seen just once. Material for sequencing was liver tumor tissue from sampling region 3. This sample's subset: tumor region T3, left-lateral pole. Every receptor here comes from a woman aged 60-75 years with primary liver carcinoma and hepatitis B virus infection.

Concerning this clonotype: Since a much larger clone is just one base distant, this may be a read error. This sequence joins TRBV10-1 and TRBJ2-7, with D tentatively TRBD1 (6 bases). Germline CDR1 reads WNHNN; CDR2 reads SYGVQD (reference sequence). The V end lost 2 bases, the J end lost 8 bases, and 22 bases lay between the germline ends. The CDR3 is made up of 16 amino acids. The CDR3 DNA is TGCGCCAGCAGTGAGGCTCAGCTGGCAGGGGCTAGCAAGCAGTACTTC. Translated: CASSEAQLAGASKQYF.

To note about this clonotype: Without the conserved terminal phenylalanine or tryptophan, this CDR3 likely stems from a read error. The chain has TRBV11-1 and TRBJ2-7; possible D gene TRBD2, 6 bases. The ends were cut back, 7 bases at V and 6 bases at J, with 22 bases in the middle. The CDR3 has 15 amino acids. Germline loops: CDR1 SGHAT, CDR2 FQDESV (reference sequence). In DNA form, the CDR3 reads TGTGCCAGCAACCCTCTGACAGCAGGACTACGCGAGCAGTACTTA. Translation gives CASNPLTAGLREQYL.

In the case of this clonotype: At one boundary the junction diverges from the germline segment, which might be a read error. The J gene is TRBJ1-2, the V gene TRBV5-1; 10 bases match TRBD1. Germline CDR1 SGHRS, CDR2 YFSETQ. The CDR3 contains 17 residues. The CDR3 loop is CVSSWRQGANNLYGYTF. Here the CDR3 DNA reads TGCGTCAGCAGCTGGAGACAGGGGGCTAACAATCTCTATGGCTACACCTTC.

The gene calls are TRBV11-2 and TRBJ2-7; 11 bases fit TRBD2. Germline-derived CDR1 and CDR2 are SGHAT and FQNNGV. CDR3 length: 20 residues. The J segment lost 0 bases and the V segment lost 3 bases, leaving 16 bases of the junction unmatched. The DNA for the CDR3 is TGTGCCAGCAGCTTGAGGGTGGGGAGGACTAGCGGGCTCAGCTCCTACGAGCAGTACTTC. Protein product: CASSLRVGRTSGLSSYEQYF.

DNA for the CDR3: TGTGCCAGCAGTCTACTGACAGGGGGAAGTCGAGACTACACCTTC. Translating it yields CASSLLTGGSRDYTF. This rearrangement joins TRBV28 to TRBJ1-2, with 9 bases fitting TRBD1. Germline V gives CDR1 MDHEN, CDR2 SYDVKM. The CDR3 runs to 15 residues. The junction had 14 bases not matched to a gene; V was cut back by 5 bases and J by 10 bases.

As concerns this clonotype: Since a much larger clone is just one base distant, this may be a read error. This rearrangement joins TRBV6-6 to TRBJ1-6; D gene unclear. CDR3 length equals 14 residues. The germline V gene has CDR1 MNHNY and CDR2 SVGAGI (reference sequence). V was pared by 7 bases and J by 10 bases, with 17 bases between. In DNA, the CDR3 is TGTGCCAGCAATTCGGAGAGATTACAATCACCCCTCCACTTT. It specifies CASNSERLQSPLHF.

As concerns this clonotype: Likely a read error: the CDR3 ends without its conserved phenylalanine or tryptophan. This chain connects TRBV15 to TRBJ2-7; 7 bases map to TRBD1. Germline V gene lookup returns CDR1 LNHNV and CDR2 YYDKDF (reference sequence). CDR3 size: 16 residues. V trimming: 3 bases; J trimming: 3 bases; junction bases outside the gene matches: 11. CDR3 coding DNA: TGTGCCACCAGCAGGGGAACAGGGGTCCCCAGCTACGAGCAGTACCTC. Translating gives CATSRGTGVPSYEQYL.

This clonotype was seen at least ten times. This chain uses TRBV7-9 with TRBJ1-2, with 9 positions matching TRBD1. With 4 bases clipped from V and 7 bases from J, the junction kept 7 bases outside the gene matches. The germline V gene has CDR1 SEHNR and CDR2 FQNEAQ (reference sequence). This CDR3 contains 14 residues. CDR3 amino acids: CASSSSGTGFGYTF. The CDR3, as DNA: TGTGCCAGCAGCTCATCCGGGACAGGGTTTGGCTACACCTTC.

The sample holds many counts of this clonotype. This chain joins TRBV6-5 and TRBJ2-5; D is uncertain. This CDR3 has 13 amino acids. Deletions cut 5 bases from V and 5 bases from J, with 12 bases between. CDR1 and CDR2 (germline): MNHEY, SVGAGI. CDR3 bases: TGTGCCAGCAGTGCTTTGGACGGGGAGACCCAGTACTTC. Its translation is CASSALDGETQYF.